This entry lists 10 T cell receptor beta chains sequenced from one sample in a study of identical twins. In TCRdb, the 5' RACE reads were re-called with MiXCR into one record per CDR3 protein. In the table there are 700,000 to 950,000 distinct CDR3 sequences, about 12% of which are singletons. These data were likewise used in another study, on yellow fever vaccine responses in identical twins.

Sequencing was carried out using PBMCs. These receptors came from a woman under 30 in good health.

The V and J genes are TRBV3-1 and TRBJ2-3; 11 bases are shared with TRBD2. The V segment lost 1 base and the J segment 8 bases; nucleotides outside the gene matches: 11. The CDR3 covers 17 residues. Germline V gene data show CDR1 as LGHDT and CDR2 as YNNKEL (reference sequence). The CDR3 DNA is TGTGCCAGCAGCCAAGGTGGGACTAGCGGCCGGATAGGTACGCAGTATTTT. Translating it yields CASSQGGTSGRIGTQYF.

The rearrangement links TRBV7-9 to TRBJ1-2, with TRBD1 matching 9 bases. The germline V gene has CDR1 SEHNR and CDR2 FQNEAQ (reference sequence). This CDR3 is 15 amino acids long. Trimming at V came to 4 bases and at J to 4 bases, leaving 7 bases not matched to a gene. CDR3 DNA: TGTGCCAGCAGCTCACGGGACAGGGTGTTCTATGGCTACACCTTC. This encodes CASSSRDRVFYGYTF.

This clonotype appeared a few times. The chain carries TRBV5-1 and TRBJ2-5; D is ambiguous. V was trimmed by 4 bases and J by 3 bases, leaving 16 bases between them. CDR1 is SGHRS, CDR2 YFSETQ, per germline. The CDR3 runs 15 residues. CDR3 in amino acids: CASSPILNPEETQYF. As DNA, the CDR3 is TGCGCCAGCAGCCCAATTTTGAATCCGGAAGAGACCCAGTACTTC.

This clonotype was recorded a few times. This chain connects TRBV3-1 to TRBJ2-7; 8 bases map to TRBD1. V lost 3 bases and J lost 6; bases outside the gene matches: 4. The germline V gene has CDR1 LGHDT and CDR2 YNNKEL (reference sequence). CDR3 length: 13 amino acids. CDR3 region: CASSHGQGGEQYF. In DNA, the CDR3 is TGTGCCAGCAGCCACGGACAGGGCGGCGAGCAGTACTTC.

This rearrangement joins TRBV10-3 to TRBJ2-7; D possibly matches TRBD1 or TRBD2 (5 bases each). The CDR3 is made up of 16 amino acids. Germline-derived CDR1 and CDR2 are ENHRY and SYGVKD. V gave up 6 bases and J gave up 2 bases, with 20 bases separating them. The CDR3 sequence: CAIRAREQAGTYEQYF. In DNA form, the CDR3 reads TGTGCCATCAGGGCCCGCGAACAGGCGGGCACCTACGAGCAGTACTTC.

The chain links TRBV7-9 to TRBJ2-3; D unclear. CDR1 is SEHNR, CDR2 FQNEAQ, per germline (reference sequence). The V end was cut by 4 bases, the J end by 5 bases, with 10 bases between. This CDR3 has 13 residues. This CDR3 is CASSSVWGDTQYF. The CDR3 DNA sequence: TGTGCCAGCAGCTCCGTGTGGGGAGATACGCAGTATTTT.

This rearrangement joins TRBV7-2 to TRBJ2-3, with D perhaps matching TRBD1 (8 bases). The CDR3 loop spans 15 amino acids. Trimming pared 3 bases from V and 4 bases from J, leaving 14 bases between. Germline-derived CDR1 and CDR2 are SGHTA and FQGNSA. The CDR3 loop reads CASSFTGGEADTQYF. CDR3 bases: TGTGCCAGCAGCTTTACAGGGGGGGAGGCAGATACGCAGTATTTT. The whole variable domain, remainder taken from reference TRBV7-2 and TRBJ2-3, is GAGVSQSPSNKVTEKGKDVELRCDPISGHTALYWYRQSLGQGLEFLIYFQGNSAPDKSGLPSDRFSAERTGGSVSTLTIQRTQQEDSAVYLCASSFTGGEADTQYFGPGTRLTVL.

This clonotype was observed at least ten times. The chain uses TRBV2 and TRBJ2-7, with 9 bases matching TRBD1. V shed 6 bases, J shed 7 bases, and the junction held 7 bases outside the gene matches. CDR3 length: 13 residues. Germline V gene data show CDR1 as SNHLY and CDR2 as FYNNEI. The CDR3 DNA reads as TGTGCCAGCAGGGGGGACAGGGATAGGGAGCAGTACTTC. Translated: CASRGDRDREQYF.

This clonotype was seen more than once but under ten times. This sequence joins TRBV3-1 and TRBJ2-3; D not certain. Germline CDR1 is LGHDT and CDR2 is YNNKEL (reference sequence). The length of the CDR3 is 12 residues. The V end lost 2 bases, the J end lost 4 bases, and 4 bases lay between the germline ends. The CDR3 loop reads CASSQISDTQYF. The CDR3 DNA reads TGTGCCAGCAGCCAAATCTCAGATACGCAGTATTTT.

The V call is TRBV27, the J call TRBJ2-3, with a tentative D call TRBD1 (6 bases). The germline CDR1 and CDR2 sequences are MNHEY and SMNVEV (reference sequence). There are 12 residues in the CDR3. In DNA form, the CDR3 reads TGTGGAGCAGGGGTCCACACAGATACGCAGTATTTT. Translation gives CGAGVHTDTQYF.